Below, one T cell receptor (beta chain) is given with its context. Its antigen is as yet unknown. The record originates from a study of naive CD8 T cells in extremely preterm neonates. Extremely preterm deliveries at roughly 22-28 weeks of gestation provided the preterm samples. The CDR3 is 14 amino acids. The germline V gene has CDR1 SGDLS and CDR2 YYNGEE. V was clipped by 0 bases and J by 3 bases; unmatched bases: 3. The study's findings and limits: Relative to older groups, preterm infants had shorter, less trimmed CDR3s with fewer N additions.

The assay was immunoSEQ multiplex PCR, and TCRdb's table has in-frame clones only and misses some. The repertoire holds about 23,000 clones, with 88% as singletons. This sequence originates from a boy who was born preterm. The chain uses TRBV9 and TRBJ2-7, with TRBD1 identical over 7 bases. Sequencing was performed on naive CD8+ T cells from cord blood. The CDR3 reads CASSVVSGGYEQYF. The CDR3 DNA sequence: TGTGCCAGCAGCGTAGTGTCAGGGGGCTACGAGCAGTACTTC.